This TCR beta chain was found in a study of T-cell reconstitution after alpha-beta-depleted transplantation in children. The V gene lost 4 bases and the J gene lost 4 bases, with 22 bases spanning the gap. This CDR3 spans 18 amino acids. Looked up from germline, CDR1 is SEHNR and CDR2 is FQNEAQ (reference sequence). This clonotype was counted many times. TCRbeta library preparation incorporated unique molecular identifiers. TCRdb processed the PCR reads anew with MiXCR; each CDR3 protein has one entry. Here the sample spans some 220,000 distinct CDR3 sequences, approximately 10% being singletons. The chain combines TRBV7-9 with TRBJ1-4; TRBD1 is a possible D gene (5 bases). The sequence was obtained from a human donor who donated a stem cell graft to a child with acute lymphoblastic leukemia. This specimen was PBMCs from the stem cell graft donor, taken from the stem cell graft. CDR3: CASSSIRDLPGVNEKLFF. DNA for the CDR3: TGTGCCAGCAGCTCTATCCGGGACCTACCTGGGGTTAATGAAAAACTGTTTTTT.